This T cell receptor beta chain stems from a study of CD8 T cells in ankylosing spondylitis. Study-wide points: There was a TCR beta motif, made of several highly homologous variants, that appeared characteristic of ankylosing spondylitis blood.

V lost 10 bases to trimming and J lost 1 base, with 7 bases between them. This CDR3 spans 11 amino acids. CDR1 is LGHDT and CDR2 is YNNKEL in the germline V gene (reference sequence). TCRdb re-derived calls from the 5' RACE reads in MiXCR, one entry per CDR3 protein. The sample lists some 450,000 distinct CDR3 sequences, more than 15% occurring once. Concerning this clonotype itself: Its specificity is not known.

The rearrangement uses TRBV3-1 and TRBJ1-2; no firm D call. This TCR came from a male donor with ankylosing spondylitis. Sequencing input: blood, either unsorted or a sorted T cell fraction (not recorded which). CDR3: CATWSNYGYTF. In DNA, the CDR3 is TGTGCCACCTGGAGTAACTATGGCTACACCTTC.